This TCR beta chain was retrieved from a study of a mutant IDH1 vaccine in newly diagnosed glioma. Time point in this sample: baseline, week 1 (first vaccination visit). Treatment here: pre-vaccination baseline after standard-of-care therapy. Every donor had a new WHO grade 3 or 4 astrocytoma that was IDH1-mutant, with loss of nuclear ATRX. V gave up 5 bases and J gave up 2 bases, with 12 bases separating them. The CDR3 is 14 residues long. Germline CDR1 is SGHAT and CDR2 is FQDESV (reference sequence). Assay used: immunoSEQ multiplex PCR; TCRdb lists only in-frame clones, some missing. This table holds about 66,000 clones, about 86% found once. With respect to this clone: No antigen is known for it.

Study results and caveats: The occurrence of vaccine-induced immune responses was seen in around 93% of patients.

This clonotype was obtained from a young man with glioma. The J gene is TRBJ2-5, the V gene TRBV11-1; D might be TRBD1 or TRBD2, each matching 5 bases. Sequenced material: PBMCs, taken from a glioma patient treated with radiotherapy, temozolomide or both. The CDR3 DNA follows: TGTGCCAGCAGCCAGAGGGGAGAGCAAGAGACCCAGTACTTC. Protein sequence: CASSQRGEQETQYF. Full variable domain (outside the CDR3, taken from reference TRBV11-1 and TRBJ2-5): EAEVAQSPRYKITEKSQAVAFWCDPISGHATLYWYRQILGQGPELLVQFQDESVVDDSQLPKDRFSAERLKGVDSTLKIQPAELGDSAMYLCASSQRGEQETQYFGPGTRLLVL.